This record concerns one T cell receptor (beta chain) sequence. This table comes from immunoSEQ multiplex PCR, and its TCRdb copy is limited to in-frame clones, with some not included. The sample lists 120,000 to 150,000 clones, 90% to 95% occurring once. This sample was included in a study of control samples from healthy donors and cancer patients. V was clipped by 5 bases and J by 5 bases, with 7 bases between them. Per the germline V gene, CDR1 is SGHTA and CDR2 is FQGNSA. This CDR3 region has 12 residues. V and J are TRBV7-2 and TRBJ1-5; D possibly corresponds to TRBD1 (5 bases). This clonotype originated in a man aged 40-49 years in good health. Sequencing was done on a sample of blood. The CDR3 is CASSKGDQPQHF. The CDR3 DNA reads TGTGCCAGCAGCAAAGGGGATCAGCCCCAGCATTTT.